This is a list of T cell receptor beta chains from one sample in a study of vaccination and CD4 T cells after COVID-19. The antigens for these receptors are not known. TCRdb fed the PCR reads into MiXCR, producing one record per CDR3 protein. The profile shows 4,000 or so distinct CDR3 sequences, 38% of them singletons. Material: CD4+ T cells from blood, cultured in vitro. These receptors originate from a human donor in good health. Both conserved end residues are part of each CDR3. Fields, in order: V gene, J gene, D gene, clone size, CDR3 protein, CDR3 DNA. A D gene is named only where the DNA matches it firmly. Some rows have no size entry. The others give once, few or many, or a class for an expanded clone.

>TRBV20-1|TRBJ2-7|NA|few
CSASLDSANSYEQYF
TGCAGTGCTAGCTTAGACAGCGCCAACTCCTACGAGCAGTACTTC
>TRBV16|TRBJ2-3|NA|NA
CASTDDAGWTDTQYF
TGTGCCAGCACCGATGATGCAGGGTGGACAGATACGCAGTATTTT
>TRBV6-1|TRBJ1-5|NA|few
CASHPAGGNQPQHF
TGTGCCAGCCACCCCGCGGGAGGGAATCAGCCCCAGCATTTT
>TRBV6-1|TRBJ2-1|NA|NA
CASRKGGGSNEQFF
TGTGCCAGCCGCAAAGGCGGGGGCTCCAATGAGCAGTTCTTC
>TRBV7-3|TRBJ1-1|NA|NA
CASSLAGAPEAFF
TGTGCCAGCAGCTTGGCAGGGGCTCCTGAAGCTTTCTTT
>TRBV7-2|TRBJ1-2|NA|NA
CASSFHYGYTF
TGTGCCAGCAGCTTTCACTATGGCTACACCTTC
>TRBV20-1|TRBJ1-2|NA|few
CSVTPGSDYGYTF
TGCAGCGTCACTCCTGGCTCGGACTATGGCTACACCTTC
>TRBV20-1|TRBJ2-2|NA|few
CSAMSGRDTGELFF
TGCAGTGCTATGTCCGGGCGCGACACCGGGGAGCTGTTTTTT
>TRBV6-5|TRBJ1-6|NA|few
CASSYDLGDNSPLHF
TGTGCCAGCAGTTACGATCTAGGAGATAATTCACCCCTCCACTTT
>TRBV1|TRBJ2-2|NA|NA
CTSSQDGGLAGGPGTGELFF
TGCACCAGCAGCCAAGATGGGGGACTAGCGGGGGGGCCGGGAACCGGGGAGCTGTTTTTT
>TRBV27|TRBJ1-1|NA|NA
CASSLSLDSNTEAFF
TGTGCCAGCAGTTTATCCCTAGACAGCAACACTGAAGCTTTCTTT
>TRBV20-1|TRBJ1-5|NA|NA
CSATRQASFNQPQHF
TGCAGTGCTACGCGACAGGCCTCCTTTAATCAGCCCCAGCATTTT
>TRBV19|TRBJ1-2|NA|NA
CASSPGGVRYGYTF
TGTGCCAGTAGTCCCGGTGGTGTACGCTATGGCTACACCTTC
>TRBV27|TRBJ1-2|NA|NA
CASSLGGMAYGYTF
TGTGCCAGCAGTTTGGGGGGAATGGCCTATGGCTACACCTTC
>TRBV9|TRBJ1-1|NA|once
CASSWGHPDTEAFF
TGTGCCAGCAGCTGGGGACACCCGGATACTGAAGCTTTCTTT
>TRBV6-1|TRBJ1-1|TRBD1|NA
CAISGQGSEAFF
TGTGCCATCTCGGGACAGGGAAGTGAAGCTTTCTTT
>TRBV11-1|TRBJ1-1|NA|NA
CASSTRTSGAFF
TGTGCCAGCAGCACCCGGACGTCTGGAGCTTTCTTT
>TRBV6-1|TRBJ2-7|TRBD2|NA
CASSEERGGASEQYF
TGTGCCAGCAGTGAAGAGCGGGGGGGTGCCTCCGAGCAGTACTTC
>TRBV11-2|TRBJ1-1|NA|few
CASSIRVLNTEAFF
TGTGCCAGCAGCATTCGAGTTCTGAACACTGAAGCTTTCTTT
>TRBV20-1|TRBJ2-1|TRBD2|few
CSAPRGELAGSYNEQFF
TGCAGTGCTCCGCGGGGCGAACTAGCGGGGTCCTACAATGAGCAGTTCTTC
>TRBV18|TRBJ1-2|NA|NA
CASSYSDRYYGYTF
TGTGCCAGCTCTTATAGCGACAGGTACTATGGCTACACCTTC
>TRBV27|TRBJ1-1|NA|few
CASSLLGNTEAFF
TGTGCCAGCAGTTTATTGGGGAACACTGAAGCTTTCTTT
>TRBV12-3/TRBV12-4|TRBJ1-1|TRBD1|NA
CASSTGTGPYEAFF
TGTGCCAGCAGTACGGGGACAGGCCCCTATGAAGCTTTCTTT
>TRBV19|TRBJ1-5|NA|NA
CASSIMGQPQHF
TGTGCCAGTAGTATAATGGGTCAGCCCCAGCATTTT
>TRBV20-1|TRBJ1-2|TRBD1|few
CSARDSQGAGGGYTF
TGCAGTGCTAGAGATTCCCAGGGGGCGGGTGGCGGCTACACCTTC
>TRBV6-5|TRBJ1-5|NA|NA
CASSYRDNQPQHF
TGTGCCAGCAGTTATCGGGATAATCAGCCCCAGCATTTT
>TRBV6-1|TRBJ2-2|TRBD1|NA
CASSPQDRANTGELFF
TGTGCCAGCAGCCCCCAGGACAGGGCAAACACCGGGGAGCTGTTTTTT
>TRBV24-1|TRBJ2-3|TRBD2|few
CATSDSRLAGTDTQYF
TGTGCCACCAGTGATTCCCGTCTAGCGGGGACAGATACGCAGTATTTT
>TRBV7-8|TRBJ2-7|NA|NA
CASSLRQRTYEQYF
TGTGCCAGCAGCTTACGGCAGCGAACCTACGAGCAGTACTTC
>TRBV12-3/TRBV12-4|TRBJ2-7|NA|NA
CASSFGRLGEQYF
TGTGCCAGCAGTTTTGGTCGCCTGGGAGAGCAGTACTTC
>TRBV27|TRBJ1-2|NA|NA
CASSPETGTDGYTF
TGTGCCAGCAGTCCTGAGACCGGGACGGATGGCTACACCTTC
>TRBV20-1|TRBJ1-1|NA|NA
CSAREGRDTEAFF
TGCAGTGCTAGAGAAGGAAGGGACACTGAAGCTTTCTTT
>TRBV6-1|TRBJ2-6|NA|NA
CASRQRHSGANVLTF
TGTGCCAGCCGACAGCGCCACTCTGGGGCCAACGTCCTGACTTTC
>TRBV20-1|TRBJ1-2|NA|NA
CSALPWADGYGYTF
TGCAGTGCCCTCCCGTGGGCAGATGGCTATGGCTACACCTTC
>TRBV30|TRBJ1-2|NA|hyperexpanded
CAWSVQANYGYTF
TGTGCCTGGAGTGTACAAGCAAACTATGGCTACACCTTC
>TRBV7-3|TRBJ1-6|NA|NA
CASSLRGGDSPLHF
TGTGCCAGCAGCTTACGGGGGGGCGATTCACCCCTCCACTTT
>TRBV7-6|TRBJ1-1|TRBD1|NA
CASSEIQGMNTEAFF
TGTGCCAGCAGCGAAATACAGGGGATGAACACTGAAGCTTTCTTT
>TRBV2|TRBJ1-5|NA|NA
CASTLGVDQLQHF
TGTGCCAGCACTCTCGGAGTGGATCAGCTCCAACATTTT
>TRBV7-8|TRBJ2-1|NA|few
CASSLGEGGEQFF
TGTGCCAGCAGCTTGGGGGAAGGGGGTGAGCAGTTCTTC
>TRBV10-3|TRBJ1-1|NA|NA
CAISESRGTEAFF
TGTGCCATCAGTGAGTCGAGGGGCACTGAAGCTTTCTTT
>TRBV27|TRBJ1-2|TRBD1|few
CASSLDRGLGGYTF
TGTGCCAGCAGTTTAGACAGGGGACTTGGTGGCTACACCTTC
>TRBV6-1|TRBJ1-5|NA|few
CASSESRGQPQHF
TGTGCCAGCAGTGAAAGTCGCGGTCAGCCCCAGCATTTT
>TRBV6-1|TRBJ1-2|TRBD1|NA
CASRGQSSYGYTF
TGTGCCAGCAGGGGACAGTCCTCCTATGGCTACACCTTC
>TRBV7-2|TRBJ2-3|NA|NA
CASSLDGGSTDTQYF
TGTGCCAGCAGCTTAGATGGGGGAAGCACAGATACGCAGTATTTT
>TRBV7-9|TRBJ1-2|NA|few
CASRLDSNYGYTF
TGTGCCAGCAGGCTGGACTCGAACTATGGCTACACCTTC
>TRBV7-3|TRBJ2-1|TRBD2|NA
CASSTTFGGNNEQFF
TGTGCCAGCAGCACCACCTTCGGGGGGAATAATGAGCAGTTCTTC